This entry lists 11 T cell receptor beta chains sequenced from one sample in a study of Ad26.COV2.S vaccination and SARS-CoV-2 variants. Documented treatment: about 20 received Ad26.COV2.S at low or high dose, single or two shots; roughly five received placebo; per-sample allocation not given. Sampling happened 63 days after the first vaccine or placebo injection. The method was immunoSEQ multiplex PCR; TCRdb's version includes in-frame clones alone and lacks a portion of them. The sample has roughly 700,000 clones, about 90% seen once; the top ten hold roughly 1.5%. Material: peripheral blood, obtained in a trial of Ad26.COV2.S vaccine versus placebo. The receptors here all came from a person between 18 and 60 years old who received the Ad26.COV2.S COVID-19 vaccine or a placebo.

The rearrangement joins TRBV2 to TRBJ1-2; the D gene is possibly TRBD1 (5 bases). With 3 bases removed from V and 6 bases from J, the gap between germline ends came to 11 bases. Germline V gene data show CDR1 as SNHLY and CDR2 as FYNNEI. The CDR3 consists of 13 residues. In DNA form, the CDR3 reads TGTGCCAGCAGTGACAGGGAGGAGAATGGCTACACCTTC. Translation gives CASSDREENGYTF.

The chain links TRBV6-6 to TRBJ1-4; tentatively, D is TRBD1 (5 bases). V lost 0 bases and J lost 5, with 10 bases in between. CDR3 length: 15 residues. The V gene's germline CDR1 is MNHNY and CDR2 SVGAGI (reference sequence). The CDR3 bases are TGTGCCAGCAGTTACTCCCCAGGGCGAAATGAAAAACTGTTTTTT. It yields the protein CASSYSPGRNEKLFF.

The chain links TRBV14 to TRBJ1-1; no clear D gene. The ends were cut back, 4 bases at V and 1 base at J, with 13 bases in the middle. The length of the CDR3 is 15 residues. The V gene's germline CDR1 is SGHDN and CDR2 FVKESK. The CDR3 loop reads CASSRYEGWNTEAFF. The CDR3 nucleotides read TGTGCCAGCAGCCGATATGAGGGCTGGAACACTGAAGCTTTCTTT.

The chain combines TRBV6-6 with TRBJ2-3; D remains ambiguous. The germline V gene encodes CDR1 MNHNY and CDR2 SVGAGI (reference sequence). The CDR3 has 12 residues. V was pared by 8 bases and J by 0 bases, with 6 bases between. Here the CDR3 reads CASQWSTDTQYF. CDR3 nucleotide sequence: TGTGCCAGCCAGTGGAGCACAGATACGCAGTATTTT.

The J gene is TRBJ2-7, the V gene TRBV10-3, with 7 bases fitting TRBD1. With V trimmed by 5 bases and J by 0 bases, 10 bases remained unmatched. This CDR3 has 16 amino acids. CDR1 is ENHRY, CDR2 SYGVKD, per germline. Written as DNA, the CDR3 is TGTGCCATCAGTTCCCAGGTGGGACAGAGCTCCTACGAGCAGTACTTC. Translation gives CAISSQVGQSSYEQYF.

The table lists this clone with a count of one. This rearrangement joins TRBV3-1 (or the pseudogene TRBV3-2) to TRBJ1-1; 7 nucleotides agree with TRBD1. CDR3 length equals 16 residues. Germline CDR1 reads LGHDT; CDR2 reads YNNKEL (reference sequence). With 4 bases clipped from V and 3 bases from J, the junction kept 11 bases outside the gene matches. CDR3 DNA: TGTGCCAGCAGCCCCCATGTTGACAGGGCCTACACTGAAGCTTTCTTT. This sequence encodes CASSPHVDRAYTEAFF.

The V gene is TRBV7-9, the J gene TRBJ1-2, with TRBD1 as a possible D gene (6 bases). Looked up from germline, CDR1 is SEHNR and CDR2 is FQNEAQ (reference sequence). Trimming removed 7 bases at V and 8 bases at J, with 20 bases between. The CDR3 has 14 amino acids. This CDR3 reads CASTWAGTTEGYTF. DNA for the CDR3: TGTGCCAGCACCTGGGCGGGGACAACCGAAGGCTACACCTTC.

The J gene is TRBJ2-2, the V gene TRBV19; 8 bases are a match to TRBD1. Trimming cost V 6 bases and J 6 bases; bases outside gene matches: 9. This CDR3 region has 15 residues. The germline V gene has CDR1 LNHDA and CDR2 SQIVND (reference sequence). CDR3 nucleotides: TGTGCCAGTAGGCCTCAGGGGGCGTCATCCGGGGAGCTGTTTTTT. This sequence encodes CASRPQGASSGELFF.

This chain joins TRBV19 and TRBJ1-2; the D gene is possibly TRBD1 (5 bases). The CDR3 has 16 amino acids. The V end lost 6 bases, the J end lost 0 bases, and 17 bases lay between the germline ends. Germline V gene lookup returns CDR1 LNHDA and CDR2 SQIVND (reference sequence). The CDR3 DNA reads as TGTGCCAGTAGAAGGGGATCGACAGCTACTAACTATGGCTACACCTTC. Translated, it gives CASRRGSTATNYGYTF.

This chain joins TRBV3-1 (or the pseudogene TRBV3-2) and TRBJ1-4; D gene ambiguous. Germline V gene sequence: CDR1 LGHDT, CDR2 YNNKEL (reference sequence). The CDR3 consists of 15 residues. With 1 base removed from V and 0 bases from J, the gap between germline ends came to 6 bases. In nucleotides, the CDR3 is TGTGCCAGCAGCCAAGGTCGTGCAACTAATGAAAAACTGTTTTTT. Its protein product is CASSQGRATNEKLFF.

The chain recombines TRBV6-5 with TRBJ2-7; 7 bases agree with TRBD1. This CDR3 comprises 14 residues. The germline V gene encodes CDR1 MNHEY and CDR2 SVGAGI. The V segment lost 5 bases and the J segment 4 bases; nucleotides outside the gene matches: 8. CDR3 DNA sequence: TGTGCCAGCAGTCTATACAGGGGAGAATACGAGCAGTACTTC. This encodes CASSLYRGEYEQYF.